This T cell receptor (beta chain) is from a study of OX40 agonist ivuxolimab in advanced cancers. For the study at large: Dosing consisted of intravenous ivuxolimab at 0.01 to 10 mg/kg every 2 weeks. Study-wide results and caveats: Certain nonresponders additionally had low normalized T-cell clonal expansion. Among T cells, CD8+ cells averaged more expanded clones than CD4+ cells. Those patients achieving a partial response at 0.1-3.0 mg/kg showed among the lowest clonal expansion.

This clone was seen a single time. Its antigen remains unknown. Other DNA sequences in this sample translate to the same CDR3. Germline CDR1 GTSNPN, CDR2 SVGIG (reference sequence). There are 18 residues in the CDR3. Trimming pared 0 bases from V and 5 bases from J, leaving 23 bases between. TCRdb's table, derived via immunoSEQ multiplex PCR, lists solely in-frame clones and lacks some. The data show tens of thousands of clones, under 90% seen once. The receptor was isolated from an adult with an advanced solid tumor such as melanoma, head and neck, liver or kidney cancer. J is TRBJ1-3 and V is TRBV30; a weak D match, TRBD1 (6 bases). Source: CD4+ or CD8+ T cells sorted from blood, taken in a trial of the OX40 agonist ivuxolimab. This CDR3 is CAWSVRGNREKNRNTIYF. The CDR3, as DNA: TGTGCCTGGAGTGTAAGGGGTAACAGGGAGAAGAACAGAAACACCATATATTTT.